This TCR beta chain was retrieved from a study of spatial heterogeneity in lung cancer. Study-wide background: The correlation between TCR transcript counts in tumor regions and a T cell module score from matched bulk RNA-seq was strong. Broader study findings: Of the expanded TCRs, ubiquitous and regional counts tracked the counts of ubiquitous and regional nonsynonymous mutations, respectively. For expanded intratumoral alpha and beta TCRs, counts tracked tumor mutation counts.

The time point denotes: sample taken at primary tumor resection. There were roughly 72 donors, all of them untreated patients with early-stage non-small cell lung cancer. This clonotype was counted many times. Its antigen is still unknown. As an off-target read in a library built for alpha chains, this beta chain has a frequency of little significance. The germline V and J ends were trimmed by 2 bases and 0 bases, with 13 bases remaining between them. The CDR3 spans 17 residues. The germline CDR1 and CDR2 sequences are KGHDR and SFDVKD. Every TCR cDNA molecule bore a unique molecular identifier. One entry per CDR3 protein results from TCRdb running MiXCR on the 5' RACE reads. The data hold about 6,900 distinct CDR3 sequences, with over 10% observed a single time.

The starting material was lung tumor tissue, obtained at surgery. The chain carries TRBV24-1 and TRBJ1-3, with D hard to call. The TCR sequence derives from a male donor with early-stage non-small cell lung cancer. As DNA, the CDR3 is TGTGCCACCAGTGATTCGACAACAGTACTCTCTGGAAACACCATATATTTT. It yields the protein CATSDSTTVLSGNTIYF.